A selection of T cell receptor beta chains follows, all from one sample in a study of cytomegalovirus exposure and HLA in healthy donors. This table comes from immunoSEQ multiplex PCR, and its TCRdb copy is limited to in-frame clones, with some not included. The sample has 120,000 to 150,000 clones. Sequenced material: PBMCs. The receptors come from a woman aged 45 to 65 in good health and CMV-seronegative. Both conserved end residues are part of each CDR3. The order of the fields is V gene, D gene, J gene, CDR3 protein, CDR3 DNA. The D gene is left open where the match is weak.

V gene: TRBV27; D gene: -; J gene: TRBJ2-3; CDR3 protein: CASRDSSTDTQYF; CDR3 DNA: TGTGCCAGCAGGGACAGCTCCACAGATACGCAGTATTTT
V gene: TRBV2; D gene: -; J gene: TRBJ1-2; CDR3 protein: CASDLRQLSDYGYTF; CDR3 DNA: TGTGCCAGCGACTTACGACAGCTTTCGGACTATGGCTACACCTTC
V gene: TRBV6-1; D gene: TRBD2; J gene: TRBJ2-1; CDR3 protein: CASSVGGTSYNEQFF; CDR3 DNA: TGTGCCAGCAGTGTGGGGGGGACTAGCTACAATGAGCAGTTCTTC
V gene: TRBV5-4; D gene: -; J gene: TRBJ1-6; CDR3 protein: CASSLGGVGSPLHF; CDR3 DNA: TGTGCCAGCAGCTTGGGCGGGGTTGGTTCACCCCTCCACTTT
V gene: TRBV6-1; D gene: TRBD1; J gene: TRBJ2-5; CDR3 protein: CASSEGDSGFYF; CDR3 DNA: TGTGCCAGCAGCGAAGGGGACAGTGGATTCTACTTC
V gene: TRBV28; D gene: TRBD1; J gene: TRBJ1-1; CDR3 protein: CASRRTGTPPEAFF; CDR3 DNA: TGTGCCAGCAGACGGACAGGGACACCTCCTGAAGCTTTCTTT
V gene: TRBV29-1; D gene: -; J gene: TRBJ1-4; CDR3 protein: CSARREGGEKLFF; CDR3 DNA: TGCAGCGCAAGGAGGGAGGGAGGTGAAAAACTGTTTTTT
V gene: TRBV4-2; D gene: -; J gene: TRBJ2-7; CDR3 protein: CASSQALAQAYEQYF; CDR3 DNA: TGTGCCAGCAGCCAAGCGCTAGCTCAAGCCTACGAGCAGTACTTC
V gene: TRBV30; D gene: TRBD1; J gene: TRBJ2-7; CDR3 protein: CAWEVGTGVEQYF; CDR3 DNA: TGTGCCTGGGAGGTGGGGACAGGGGTCGAGCAGTACTTC
V gene: TRBV6-1; D gene: -; J gene: TRBJ2-3; CDR3 protein: CASSEGASRADTQYF; CDR3 DNA: TGTGCCAGCAGTGAAGGCGCTTCCAGGGCAGATACGCAGTATTTT
V gene: TRBV27; D gene: TRBD1; J gene: TRBJ2-5; CDR3 protein: CASSSYTGTGEETQYF; CDR3 DNA: TGTGCCAGCAGCTCCTATACCGGGACAGGGGAAGAGACCCAGTACTTC
V gene: TRBV7-6; D gene: -; J gene: TRBJ2-1; CDR3 protein: CASSLDWSSYNEQFF; CDR3 DNA: TGTGCCAGCAGCTTAGACTGGAGCTCCTACAATGAGCAGTTCTTC
V gene: TRBV12-5; D gene: TRBD1; J gene: TRBJ2-7; CDR3 protein: CASGLDGGTGPRYEQYF; CDR3 DNA: TGTGCTAGTGGTTTGGACGGAGGGACAGGTCCCCGCTACGAGCAGTACTTC
V gene: TRBV5-5; D gene: TRBD1; J gene: TRBJ1-5; CDR3 protein: CASSATQGVWANQPQHF; CDR3 DNA: TGTGCCAGCAGCGCCACCCAGGGGGTGTGGGCCAATCAGCCCCAGCATTTT
V gene: TRBV19; D gene: TRBD1; J gene: TRBJ2-7; CDR3 protein: CASSIGPGGYGYEQYF; CDR3 DNA: TGTGCCAGTAGTATAGGTCCAGGGGGTTACGGCTACGAGCAGTACTTC
V gene: TRBV30; D gene: -; J gene: TRBJ2-5; CDR3 protein: CAHGGELASQETQYF; CDR3 DNA: TGTGCCCACGGAGGGGAATTGGCGTCTCAAGAGACCCAGTACTTC
V gene: TRBV6-6; D gene: TRBD1; J gene: TRBJ1-5; CDR3 protein: CASSYWTTGDNQPQHF; CDR3 DNA: TGTGCCAGCAGTTACTGGACGACAGGGGACAATCAGCCCCAGCATTTT
V gene: TRBV9; D gene: -; J gene: TRBJ2-3; CDR3 protein: CASSVGAVSADTQYF; CDR3 DNA: TGTGCCAGCAGCGTAGGGGCAGTATCCGCAGATACGCAGTATTTT
V gene: TRBV7-2; D gene: -; J gene: TRBJ1-5; CDR3 protein: CASSPATEPQHF; CDR3 DNA: TGTGCCAGCAGTCCAGCGACAGAGCCCCAGCATTTT
V gene: TRBV25-1; D gene: TRBD2; J gene: TRBJ2-1; CDR3 protein: CASSEYGTSGRAYNEQFF; CDR3 DNA: TGTGCCAGCAGTGAATATGGCACTAGCGGGAGGGCATACAATGAGCAGTTCTTC
V gene: TRBV4-1; D gene: TRBD2; J gene: TRBJ2-5; CDR3 protein: CASSLPGTSGLTQYF; CDR3 DNA: TGCGCCAGCAGCCTACCCGGGACTAGCGGCCTGACCCAGTACTTC
V gene: TRBV5-1; D gene: -; J gene: TRBJ1-3; CDR3 protein: CASSLQGSGNTIYF; CDR3 DNA: TGCGCCAGCAGCCTACAGGGATCTGGAAACACCATATATTTT
V gene: TRBV18; D gene: -; J gene: TRBJ2-7; CDR3 protein: CASSPLSRGYYEQYF; CDR3 DNA: TGTGCCAGCTCACCCCTTTCCAGGGGATACTACGAGCAGTACTTC
V gene: TRBV7-2; D gene: -; J gene: TRBJ2-1; CDR3 protein: CASSLPPYNEQFF; CDR3 DNA: TGTGCCAGCAGCTTACCTCCCTACAATGAGCAGTTCTTC
V gene: TRBV9; D gene: -; J gene: TRBJ2-4; CDR3 protein: CASSPERGFRGMAIQYF; CDR3 DNA: TGTGCCAGCAGCCCAGAGAGGGGATTCAGGGGTATGGCCATTCAGTACTTC
V gene: TRBV5-6; D gene: -; J gene: TRBJ1-1; CDR3 protein: CASSPGTREAFF; CDR3 DNA: TGTGCCAGCAGCCCGGGGACTAGAGAAGCTTTCTTT
V gene: TRBV18; D gene: -; J gene: TRBJ2-7; CDR3 protein: CASSRSYRTYEQYF; CDR3 DNA: TGTGCCAGCTCACGTTCCTATAGAACCTACGAGCAGTACTTC
V gene: TRBV11-3; D gene: -; J gene: TRBJ1-2; CDR3 protein: CASNFVSANYGYTF; CDR3 DNA: TGTGCCAGCAATTTCGTGTCTGCTAACTATGGCTACACCTTC
V gene: TRBV7-6; D gene: TRBD1; J gene: TRBJ1-2; CDR3 protein: CASSARQGNGYTF; CDR3 DNA: TGTGCCAGCAGCGCTCGACAGGGTAATGGCTACACCTTC
V gene: TRBV5-6; D gene: -; J gene: TRBJ2-7; CDR3 protein: CASSFLSGSYEQYF; CDR3 DNA: TGTGCCAGCAGCTTCCTAAGTGGTTCCTACGAGCAGTACTTC
V gene: TRBV5-1; D gene: TRBD1; J gene: TRBJ2-5; CDR3 protein: CASSPGTGRTETQYF; CDR3 DNA: TGCGCCAGCAGCCCCGGGACAGGGCGCACAGAGACCCAGTACTTC
V gene: TRBV30; D gene: TRBD2; J gene: TRBJ2-5; CDR3 protein: CAWRGLAGVGTQYF; CDR3 DNA: TGTGCCTGGAGGGGACTAGCGGGAGTGGGGACCCAGTACTTC
V gene: TRBV19; D gene: -; J gene: TRBJ2-3; CDR3 protein: CASSIARASTDTQYF; CDR3 DNA: TGTGCCAGTAGTATCGCCAGGGCCAGCACAGATACGCAGTATTTT
V gene: TRBV2; D gene: TRBD1; J gene: TRBJ2-5; CDR3 protein: CASRHRGQETQYF; CDR3 DNA: TGTGCCAGCAGGCACAGGGGGCAAGAGACCCAGTACTTC
V gene: TRBV2; D gene: -; J gene: TRBJ2-7; CDR3 protein: CASTLYEQYF; CDR3 DNA: TGTGCCAGCACTCTCTACGAGCAGTACTTC
V gene: TRBV30; D gene: TRBD1; J gene: TRBJ1-5; CDR3 protein: CAWTRDRGNQPQHF; CDR3 DNA: TGTGCCTGGACCCGGGACAGGGGCAATCAGCCCCAGCATTTT
V gene: TRBV7-9; D gene: -; J gene: TRBJ1-2; CDR3 protein: CASSSSDRANYGYTF; CDR3 DNA: TGTGCCAGCAGCTCCTCGGACAGAGCTAACTATGGCTACACCTTC
V gene: TRBV10-3; D gene: TRBD1; J gene: TRBJ2-5; CDR3 protein: CAISEADRVQETQYF; CDR3 DNA: TGTGCCATCAGTGAAGCGGACAGGGTACAAGAGACCCAGTACTTC
V gene: TRBV19; D gene: TRBD1; J gene: TRBJ2-2; CDR3 protein: CASSIFAGGNTGELFF; CDR3 DNA: TGTGCCAGTAGTATTTTCGCAGGGGGTAACACCGGGGAGCTGTTTTTT
V gene: TRBV6-1; D gene: TRBD1; J gene: TRBJ1-1; CDR3 protein: CASSAHEGAKTEAFF; CDR3 DNA: TGTGCCAGCAGTGCCCACGAGGGGGCTAAGACTGAAGCTTTCTTT
V gene: TRBV19; D gene: -; J gene: TRBJ2-7; CDR3 protein: CASSFGSSYEQYF; CDR3 DNA: TGTGCCAGTAGTTTCGGGTCTTCCTACGAGCAGTACTTC